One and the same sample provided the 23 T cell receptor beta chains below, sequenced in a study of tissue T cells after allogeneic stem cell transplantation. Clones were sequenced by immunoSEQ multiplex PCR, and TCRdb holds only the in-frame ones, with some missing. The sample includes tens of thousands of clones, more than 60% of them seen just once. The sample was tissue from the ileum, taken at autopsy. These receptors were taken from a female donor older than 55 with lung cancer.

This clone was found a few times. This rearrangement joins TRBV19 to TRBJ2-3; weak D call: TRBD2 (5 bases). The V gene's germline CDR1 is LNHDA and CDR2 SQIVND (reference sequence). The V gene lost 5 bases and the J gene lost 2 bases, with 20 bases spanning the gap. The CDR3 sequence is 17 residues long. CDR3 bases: TGTGCCAGTAGTGCTCACCCTAGGGCGGGTTTCACAGATACGCAGTATTTT. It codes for CASSAHPRAGFTDTQYF.

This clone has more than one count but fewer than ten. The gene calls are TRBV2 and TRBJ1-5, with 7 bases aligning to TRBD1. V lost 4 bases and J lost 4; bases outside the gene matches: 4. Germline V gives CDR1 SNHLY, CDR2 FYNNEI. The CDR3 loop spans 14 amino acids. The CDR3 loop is CASSAQGVNQPQHF. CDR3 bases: TGTGCCAGCAGTGCCCAGGGGGTAAATCAGCCCCAGCATTTT.

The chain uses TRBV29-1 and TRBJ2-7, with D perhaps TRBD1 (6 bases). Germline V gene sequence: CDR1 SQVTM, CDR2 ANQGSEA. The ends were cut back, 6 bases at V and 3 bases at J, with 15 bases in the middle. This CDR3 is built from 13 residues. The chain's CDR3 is CSVAATGNYEQYF. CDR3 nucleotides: TGCAGCGTAGCCGCCACAGGGAACTACGAGCAGTACTTC.

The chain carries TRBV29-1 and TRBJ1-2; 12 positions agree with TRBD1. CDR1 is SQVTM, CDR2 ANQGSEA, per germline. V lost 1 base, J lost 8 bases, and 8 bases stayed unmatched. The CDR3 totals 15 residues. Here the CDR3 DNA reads TGCAGCGTTGAAGTCCGGGGACAGGGGGCTTTAGGCTACACCTTC. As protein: CSVEVRGQGALGYTF.

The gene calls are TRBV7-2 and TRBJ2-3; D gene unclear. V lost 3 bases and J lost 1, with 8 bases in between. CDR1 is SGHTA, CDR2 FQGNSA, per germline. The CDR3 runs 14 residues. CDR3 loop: CASSFGRGTDTQYF. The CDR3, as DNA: TGTGCCAGCAGCTTTGGACGGGGCACAGATACGCAGTATTTT.

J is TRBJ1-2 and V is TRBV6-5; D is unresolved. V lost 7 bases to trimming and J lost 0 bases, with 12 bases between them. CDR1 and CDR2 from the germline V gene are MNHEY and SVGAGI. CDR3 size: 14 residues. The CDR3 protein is CASTVTQTNYGYTF. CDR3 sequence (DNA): TGTGCCAGCACCGTGACGCAGACTAACTATGGCTACACCTTC.

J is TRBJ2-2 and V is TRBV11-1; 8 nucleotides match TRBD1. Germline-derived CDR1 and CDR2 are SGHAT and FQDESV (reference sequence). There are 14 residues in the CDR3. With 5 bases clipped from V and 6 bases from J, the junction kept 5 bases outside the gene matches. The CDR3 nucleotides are TGTGCCAGCAGCCGATTGACAGGGGCCGGGGAGCTGTTTTTT. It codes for CASSRLTGAGELFF.

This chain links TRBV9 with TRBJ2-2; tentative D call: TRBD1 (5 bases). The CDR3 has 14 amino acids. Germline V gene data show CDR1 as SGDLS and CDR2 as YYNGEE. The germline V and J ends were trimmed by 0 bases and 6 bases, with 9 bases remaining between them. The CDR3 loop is CASSVGGQPGELFF. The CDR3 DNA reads TGTGCCAGCAGCGTAGGCGGACAACCCGGGGAGCTGTTTTTT.

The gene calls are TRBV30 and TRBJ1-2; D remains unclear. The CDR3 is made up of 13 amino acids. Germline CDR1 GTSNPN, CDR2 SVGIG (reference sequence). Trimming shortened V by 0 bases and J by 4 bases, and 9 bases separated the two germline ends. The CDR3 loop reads CAWSVGRVYGYTF. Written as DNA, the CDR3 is TGTGCCTGGAGTGTCGGACGGGTCTATGGCTACACCTTC.

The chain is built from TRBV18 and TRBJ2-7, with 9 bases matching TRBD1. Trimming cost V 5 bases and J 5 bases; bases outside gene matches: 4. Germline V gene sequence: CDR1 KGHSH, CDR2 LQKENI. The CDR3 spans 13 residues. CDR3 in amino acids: CASSIRQGDEQYF. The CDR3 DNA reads TGTGCCAGCTCAATTCGACAGGGGGACGAGCAGTACTTC.

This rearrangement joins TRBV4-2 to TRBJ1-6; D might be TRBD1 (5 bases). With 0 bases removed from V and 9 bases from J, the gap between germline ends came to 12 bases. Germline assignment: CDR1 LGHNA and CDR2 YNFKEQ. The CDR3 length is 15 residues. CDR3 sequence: CASSQEYGTPSPLHF. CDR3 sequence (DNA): TGTGCCAGCAGCCAAGAGTATGGGACCCCTTCACCCCTCCACTTT.

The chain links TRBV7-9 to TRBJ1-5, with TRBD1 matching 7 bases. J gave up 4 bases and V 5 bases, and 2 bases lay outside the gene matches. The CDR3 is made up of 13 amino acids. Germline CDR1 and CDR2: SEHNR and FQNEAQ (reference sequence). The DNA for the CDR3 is TGTGCCAGCAGCCTACAGGGGAATCAGCCCCAGCATTTT. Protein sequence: CASSLQGNQPQHF.

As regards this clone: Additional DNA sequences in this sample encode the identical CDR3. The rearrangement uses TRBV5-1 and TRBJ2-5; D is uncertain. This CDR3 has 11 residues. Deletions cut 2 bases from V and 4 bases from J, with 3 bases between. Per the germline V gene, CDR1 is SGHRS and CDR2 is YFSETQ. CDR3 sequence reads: CASSFRETQYF. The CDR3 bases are TGCGCCAGCAGCTTCCGAGAGACCCAGTACTTC.

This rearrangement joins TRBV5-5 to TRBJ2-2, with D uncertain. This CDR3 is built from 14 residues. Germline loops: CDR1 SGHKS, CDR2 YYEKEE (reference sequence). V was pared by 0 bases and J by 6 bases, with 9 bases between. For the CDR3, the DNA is TGTGCCAGCAGCTTGGCGACTCAAGCCGGGGAGCTGTTTTTT. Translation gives CASSLATQAGELFF.

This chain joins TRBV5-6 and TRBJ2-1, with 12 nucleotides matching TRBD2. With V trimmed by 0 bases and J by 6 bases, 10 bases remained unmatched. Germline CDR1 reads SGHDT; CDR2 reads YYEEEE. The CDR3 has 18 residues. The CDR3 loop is CASSLARTSGRIGNEQFF. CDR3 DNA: TGTGCCAGCAGCTTGGCCCGAACTAGCGGGAGGATTGGCAATGAGCAGTTCTTC.

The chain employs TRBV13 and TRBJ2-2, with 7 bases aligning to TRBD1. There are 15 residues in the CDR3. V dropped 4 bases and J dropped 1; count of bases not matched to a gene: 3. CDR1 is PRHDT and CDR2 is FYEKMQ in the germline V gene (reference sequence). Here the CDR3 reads CASSWRTGNTGELFF. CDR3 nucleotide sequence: TGTGCCAGCAGCTGGCGGACAGGGAACACCGGGGAGCTGTTTTTT.

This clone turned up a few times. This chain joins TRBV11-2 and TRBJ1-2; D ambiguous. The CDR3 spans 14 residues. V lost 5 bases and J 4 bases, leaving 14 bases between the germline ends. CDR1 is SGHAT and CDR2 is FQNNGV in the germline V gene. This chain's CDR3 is CASSVSDGIYGYTF. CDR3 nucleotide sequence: TGTGCCAGCAGCGTATCCGACGGAATCTATGGCTACACCTTC.

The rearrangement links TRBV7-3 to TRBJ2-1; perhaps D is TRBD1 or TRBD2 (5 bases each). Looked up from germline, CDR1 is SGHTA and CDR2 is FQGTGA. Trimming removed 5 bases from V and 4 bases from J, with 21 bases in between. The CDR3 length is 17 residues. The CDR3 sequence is CASSPALGEERYNEQFF. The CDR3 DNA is TGTGCCAGCAGCCCCGCTTTGGGGGAAGAAAGGTACAATGAGCAGTTCTTC.

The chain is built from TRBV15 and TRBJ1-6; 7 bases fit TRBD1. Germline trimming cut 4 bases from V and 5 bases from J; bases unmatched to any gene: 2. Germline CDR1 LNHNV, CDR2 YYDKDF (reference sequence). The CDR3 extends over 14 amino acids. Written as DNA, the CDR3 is TGTGCCACCAGCATGGACAGGCATAATTCACCCCTCCACTTT. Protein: CATSMDRHNSPLHF.

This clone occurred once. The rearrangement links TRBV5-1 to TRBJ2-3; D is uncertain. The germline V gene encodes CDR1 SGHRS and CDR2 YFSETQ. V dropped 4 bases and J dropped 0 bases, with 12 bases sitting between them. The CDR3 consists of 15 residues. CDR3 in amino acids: CASSPLSSSTDTQYF. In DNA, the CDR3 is TGCGCCAGCAGCCCCCTATCGTCTAGCACAGATACGCAGTATTTT.

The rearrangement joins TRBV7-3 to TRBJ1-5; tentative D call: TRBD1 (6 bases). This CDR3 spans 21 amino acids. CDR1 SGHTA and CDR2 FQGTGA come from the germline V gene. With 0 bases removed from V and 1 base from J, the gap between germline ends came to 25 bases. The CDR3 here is CASSLTPPGRGWRLSNQPQHF. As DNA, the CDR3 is TGTGCCAGCAGCTTAACGCCCCCTGGCAGGGGATGGAGATTGAGCAATCAGCCCCAGCATTTT.

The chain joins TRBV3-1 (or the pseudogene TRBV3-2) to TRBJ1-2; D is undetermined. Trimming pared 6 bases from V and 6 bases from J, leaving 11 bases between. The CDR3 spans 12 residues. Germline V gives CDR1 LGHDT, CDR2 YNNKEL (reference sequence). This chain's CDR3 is CASRLGRHGYTF. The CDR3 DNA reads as TGTGCCAGCAGACTCGGACGGCATGGCTACACCTTC.

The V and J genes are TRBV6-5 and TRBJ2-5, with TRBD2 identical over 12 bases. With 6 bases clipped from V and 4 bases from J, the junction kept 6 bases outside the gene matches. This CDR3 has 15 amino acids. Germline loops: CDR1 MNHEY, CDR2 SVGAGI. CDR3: CASRYQGLAGETQYF. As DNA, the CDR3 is TGTGCCAGCAGATACCAGGGACTAGCGGGAGAGACCCAGTACTTC.